The next 9 T cell receptor beta chains were all read from a single sample in a study of blood T cell repertoires in COVID-19 (dated by TCRdb to about 2020). The protocol used for the library was the immunoSEQ multiplex PCR assay. The clones in this table, taken by TCRdb from immuneACCESS, are in-frame only. Not every clone is retained; where verified, under half of the shortfall comes from an unresolved V gene, and the cause of the rest is unknown. For this sample the table gives hundreds of thousands of clones, of which roughly 87% were detected only once. Approximately 3.1% of the sample is taken by the ten largest. Sequenced: PBMCs or T cells enriched from blood (not recorded which). These receptors originate from a woman aged 30 to 39 who had recovered from COVID-19.

This sequence joins TRBV15 and TRBJ2-1, with 9 nucleotides matching TRBD1. V dropped 5 bases and J dropped 15; count of bases not matched to a gene: 8. The CDR3 sequence is 12 residues long. Germline assignment: CDR1 LNHNV and CDR2 YYDKDF (reference sequence). The DNA for the CDR3 is TGTGCCACCAGCCGTCCGGGACAGGGAAGGTTCTTC. Amino acid sequence: CATSRPGQGRFF.

The chain combines TRBV7-3 with TRBJ1-1, with D hard to call. The ends were cut back, 5 bases at V and 1 base at J, with 8 bases in the middle. The CDR3 runs 13 residues. Germline CDR1 and CDR2: SGHTA and FQGTGA. The CDR3 loop is CASSPQSNTEAFF. The CDR3 bases are TGTGCCAGCAGCCCACAATCGAACACTGAAGCTTTCTTT.

The V gene is TRBV6-5, the J gene TRBJ1-4; D gene ambiguous. CDR3 size: 13 residues. V was shortened by 1 base and J by 4 bases, with 4 bases between the two germline ends. Germline values: CDR1 MNHEY, CDR2 SVGAGI. In nucleotides, the CDR3 is TGTGCCAGCAGTTACTTCCTTAATGAAAAACTGTTTTTT. This codes for CASSYFLNEKLFF.

The rearrangement links TRBV28 to TRBJ1-4, with TRBD1 matching 7 bases. V shed 6 bases, J shed 4 bases, and the junction held 8 bases outside the gene matches. The CDR3 is made up of 15 amino acids. CDR1 is MDHEN and CDR2 is SYDVKM in the germline V gene. The CDR3 is CASSQKGANNEKLFF. CDR3 sequence (DNA): TGTGCCAGCAGCCAGAAGGGGGCGAATAATGAAAAACTGTTTTTT.

The genes are TRBV19 and TRBJ2-2; TRBD2 is a possible D gene (5 bases). Germline CDR1 LNHDA, CDR2 SQIVND (reference sequence). The CDR3 totals 13 residues. Trimming stripped 0 bases from V and 6 bases from J, with 5 bases between. The CDR3 sequence is CASSIERAGELFF. CDR3 coding DNA: TGTGCCAGTAGTATAGAGAGGGCCGGGGAGCTGTTTTTT.

About this clone: Other DNA sequences within the sample encode an identical CDR3. The chain uses TRBV6-5 and TRBJ1-1; D not resolved. CDR1 MNHEY and CDR2 SVGAGI come from the germline V gene. Trimming pared 0 bases from V and 1 base from J, leaving 6 bases between. CDR3 length: 14 residues. CDR3 region: CASSYSGGNTEAFF. The DNA for the CDR3 is TGTGCCAGCAGTTACTCCGGCGGGAACACTGAAGCTTTCTTT.

V usage is TRBV4-2 and J usage is TRBJ1-5; weak D call: TRBD1 (6 bases). CDR3 length: 14 amino acids. Germline CDR1 LGHNA, CDR2 YNFKEQ. V was clipped by 4 bases and J by 6 bases, with 13 bases between them. In DNA, the CDR3 is TGTGCCAGCAGCCCCTGGGGGGGGCCTCAGCCCCAGCATTTT. It translates to CASSPWGGPQPQHF.

The chain carries TRBV10-3 and TRBJ2-1, with 7 bases fitting TRBD2. Germline CDR1 is ENHRY and CDR2 is SYGVKD. Trimming cost V 4 bases and J 8 bases; bases outside gene matches: 8. This CDR3 region has 14 residues. Written as DNA, the CDR3 is TGTGCCATCAGTGTAATGAGCGGGATGGATGAGCAGTTCTTC. It specifies CAISVMSGMDEQFF.

The rearrangement uses TRBV2 and TRBJ1-4; 7 nucleotides agree with TRBD1. CDR3 length equals 15 residues. The V gene's germline CDR1 is SNHLY and CDR2 FYNNEI. V was clipped by 6 bases and J by 5 bases; unmatched bases: 9. As DNA, the CDR3 is TGTGCCAGCAGCTCGCAGGGGGGCGGGAATGAAAAACTGTTTTTT. This translates into CASSSQGGGNEKLFF. Full variable domain (outside the CDR3, taken from reference TRBV2 and TRBJ1-4): EPEVTQTPSHQVTQMGQEVILRCVPISNHLYFYWYRQILGQKVEFLVSFYNNEISEKSEIFDDQFSVERPDGSNFTLKIRSTKLEDSAMYFCASSSQGGGNEKLFFGSGTQLSVL.